The 28 T cell receptor beta chains below all came from one sample that was sequenced in a study of blood T cell repertoires in COVID-19. Sequenced by immunoSEQ multiplex PCR; TCRdb stores in-frame clones only, minus some. This table has around 270,000 clones, around 89% appearing once. The sample was peripheral blood. These receptors all come from a man under 40 with acute or convalescent COVID-19.

The chain has TRBV4-1 and TRBJ2-1; 12 bases agree with TRBD1. Germline CDR1 reads MGHRA; CDR2 reads YSYEKL. The CDR3 is made up of 14 amino acids. After removal of 4 bases from V and 9 bases from J, the junction contained 4 bases not matched to a gene. The CDR3 DNA reads as TGCGCCAGCAGCCTCGGGACAGGGGGCATTGAGCAGTTCTTC. Its translation: CASSLGTGGIEQFF.

There are a few counts of this clone. The chain couples TRBV12-3 or TRBV12-4 to TRBJ2-3, with D unresolved. The CDR3 is 13 residues long. V was cut by 0 bases and J by 3 bases, with 4 bases left in between. The chain's CDR3 is CASSLARTDTQYF. CDR3 DNA sequence: TGTGCCAGCAGTTTAGCCCGGACAGATACGCAGTATTTT.

This clone was recorded once. The gene calls are TRBV28 and TRBJ2-5, with 7 bases that match TRBD1. V lost 4 bases to trimming and J lost 5 bases; unmatched junction nucleotides: 4. The CDR3 contains 13 residues. Germline V gene data show CDR1 as MDHEN and CDR2 as SYDVKM. DNA of the CDR3: TGTGCCAGCAGTTCTCGCAGGGGGGAGACCCAGTACTTC. Amino acids: CASSSRRGETQYF.

The V gene is TRBV4-1, the J gene TRBJ2-1; 10 bases are a match to TRBD2. Germline CDR1 and CDR2: MGHRA and YSYEKL. CDR3 length: 15 amino acids. With V trimmed by 5 bases and J by 6 bases, 7 bases remained unmatched. The CDR3 DNA is TGCGCCAGCAGCTTAGGGACTAGCGTACTCAATGAGCAGTTCTTC. As protein: CASSLGTSVLNEQFF.

The CDR3 region has the DNA TGTGCTAGTGGGCGAGGGGCAGGGGGCTTAGAAGAGCAGTACTTC. Protein: CASGRGAGGLEEQYF. The chain is built from TRBV12-5 and TRBJ2-7; 8 bases agree with TRBD1. The CDR3 is 15 amino acids. V lost 6 bases and J lost 7; bases outside the gene matches: 14. The germline CDR1 and CDR2 sequences are LGHNT and FRNRAP. Looking up the rest from reference TRBV12-5 and TRBJ2-7 gives the full variable domain: DARVTQTPRHKVTEMGQEVTMRCQPILGHNTVFWYRQTMMQGLELLAYFRNRAPLDDSGMPKDRFSAEMPDATLATLKIQPSEPRDSAVYFCASGRGAGGLEEQYFGPGTRLTVT.

The chain recombines TRBV6-6 with TRBJ1-1; 12 bases agree with TRBD1. The germline CDR1 and CDR2 sequences are MNHNY and SVGAGI (reference sequence). The CDR3 runs to 15 residues. With V trimmed by 2 bases and J by 10 bases, 8 bases remained unmatched. CDR3 region: CASSYTGTGGRRAFF. The CDR3 nucleotides read TGTGCCAGCAGTTACACCGGGACAGGGGGCAGGAGAGCTTTCTTT.

This chain uses TRBV3-1 (or the pseudogene TRBV3-2) with TRBJ2-7, with D possibly matching TRBD2 (6 bases). CDR3 length equals 14 residues. The V and J ends lost 4 bases and 6 bases respectively, with 16 bases between them. Germline CDR1 LGHDT, CDR2 YNNKEL (reference sequence). CDR3 protein: CASSPGTLVREQYF. The CDR3 DNA reads TGTGCCAGCAGCCCGGGGACTCTCGTTCGCGAGCAGTACTTC.

This clone was seen only once. This chain uses TRBV5-5 with TRBJ1-4; 7 bases align to TRBD1. The CDR3 loop spans 16 amino acids. The V and J ends lost 2 bases and 6 bases, in that order; junction bases with no gene match: 10. Germline CDR1 is SGHKS and CDR2 is YYEKEE (reference sequence). The CDR3 region is CASSLQEPRGHEKLFF. The CDR3 coding sequence is TGTGCCAGCAGCTTACAGGAGCCGAGGGGGCATGAAAAACTGTTTTTT.

This chain links TRBV6-1 with TRBJ1-1; no clear D gene. From germline, CDR1 is MNHNS and CDR2 SASEGT. The V end lost 0 bases, the J end lost 5 bases, and 4 bases lay between the germline ends. This CDR3 has 12 residues. In DNA, the CDR3 is TGTGCCAGCAGTGAAGCCCGGACTGAAGCTTTCTTT. This encodes CASSEARTEAFF.

The V gene is TRBV12-3 or TRBV12-4, the J gene TRBJ2-7, with a possible D match to TRBD2 (5 bases). V shed 8 bases and J shed 4 bases, with 12 bases lying between them. This CDR3 is 12 amino acids long. CDR3 amino acids: CASQAGRYEQYF. CDR3 sequence (DNA): TGTGCCAGCCAGGCGGGCAGATACGAGCAGTACTTC.

This clone was found a few times. The chain couples TRBV2 to TRBJ2-7, with D possibly matching TRBD2 (7 bases). Per germline, CDR1 SNHLY and CDR2 FYNNEI. There are 13 residues in the CDR3. Trimming stripped 2 bases from V and 6 bases from J, with 11 bases between. The chain's CDR3 is CASSEWEGGEQYF. In DNA form, the CDR3 reads TGTGCCAGCAGTGAATGGGAGGGGGGCGAGCAGTACTTC.

V usage is TRBV10-3 and J usage is TRBJ2-5; 13 nucleotides match TRBD2. Germline CDR1 reads ENHRY; CDR2 reads SYGVKD. The ends lost 6 bases at V and 0 bases at J; junction bases unmatched: 4. The CDR3 totals 16 residues. The CDR3, as DNA: TGTGCCATCAGGAGGGGACTAGCGGGGTACCAAGAGACCCAGTACTTC. This gives the protein CAIRRGLAGYQETQYF.

CDR3 sequence reads: CASSYQSAGELFF. CDR3 in DNA: TGTGCCAGCAGTTACCAGAGCGCCGGGGAGCTGTTTTTT. The V gene is TRBV6-5, the J gene TRBJ2-2; no definite D call. With 2 bases removed from V and 6 bases from J, the gap between germline ends came to 7 bases. Germline loops: CDR1 MNHEY, CDR2 SVGAGI. The CDR3 has 13 residues.

V gene TRBV15 combines with J gene TRBJ1-5; D uncertain. V was shortened by 1 base and J by 9 bases, with 13 bases between the two germline ends. The CDR3 is made up of 14 amino acids. The germline CDR1 and CDR2 sequences are LNHNV and YYDKDF (reference sequence). The CDR3 DNA reads as TGTGCCACCAGCAGAGGGAGGACCTCTTGGCCCCAGCATTTT. Its protein product is CATSRGRTSWPQHF.

The chain uses TRBV24-1 and TRBJ2-1, with D possibly matching TRBD2 (6 bases). V lost 7 bases, J lost 6 bases, and 18 bases lay in between. Germline CDR1 reads KGHDR; CDR2 reads SFDVKD. The CDR3 runs to 15 residues. DNA of the CDR3: TGTGCCACCAGGGAGAGCGGGCGAACGCTCAATGAGCAGTTCTTC. This translates into CATRESGRTLNEQFF.

Comment on this clone: Other DNA sequences in this specimen translate into the identical CDR3. The gene calls are TRBV28 and TRBJ2-7; perhaps TRBD1 as D (6 bases). The CDR3 runs to 13 residues. In germline, CDR1 is MDHEN, CDR2 SYDVKM. Trimming removed 6 bases from V and 5 bases from J, with 14 bases in between. The CDR3 reads CASSRQGLNEQYF. The DNA for the CDR3 is TGTGCCAGCAGCCGCCAGGGGCTTAACGAGCAGTACTTC.

V is TRBV30 and J is TRBJ1-5; 7 bases are a match to TRBD1. This CDR3 spans 15 amino acids. The trim removed 8 bases at V and 1 base at J, leaving 11 bases unmatched. CDR1 is GTSNPN, CDR2 SVGIG, per germline (reference sequence). CDR3 amino acids: CAMHPGQSSNQPQHF. The CDR3 DNA sequence: TGTGCCATGCACCCGGGACAGTCCAGCAATCAGCCCCAGCATTTT.

The chain has TRBV12-3 or TRBV12-4 and TRBJ1-2, with a possible D match to TRBD1 (5 bases). The CDR3 runs 13 residues. Trimming took off 2 bases at V and 8 bases at J, with 12 bases between the two ends. The CDR3 coding sequence is TGTGCCAGCAGTTTATCTGGGGCTAAGGGCTACACCTTC. Translating gives CASSLSGAKGYTF.

The chain links TRBV5-6 to TRBJ1-1, with a weak D call TRBD1 (5 bases). The V end lost 9 bases, the J end lost 1 base, and 16 bases lay between the germline ends. Germline loops: CDR1 SGHDT, CDR2 YYEEEE. This CDR3 has 14 amino acids. Written as DNA, the CDR3 is TGTGCCACTCAAGGCGGGACCTGGAACACTGAAGCTTTCTTT. Residues: CATQGGTWNTEAFF.

The table lists this clone with a few counts. V is TRBV9 and J is TRBJ1-6, with 9 bases aligning to TRBD1. CDR1 and CDR2 from the germline V gene are SGDLS and YYNGEE. V shed 3 bases, J shed 13 bases, and the junction held 8 bases outside the gene matches. The CDR3 is 14 amino acids. The CDR3 DNA sequence: TGTGCCAGCAGCGCCTTGGGGACAGGGTCCCCCCTCCACTTT. This encodes CASSALGTGSPLHF.

The gene calls are TRBV11-3 and TRBJ2-3; 8 positions agree with TRBD2. The CDR3 loop spans 15 amino acids. Per germline, CDR1 SGHNT and CDR2 YENEEA. The V and J ends lost 3 bases and 0 bases, in that order; junction bases with no gene match: 2. This CDR3 is CASSFGGRSTDTQYF. The CDR3 DNA reads as TGTGCCAGCAGCTTTGGCGGGAGGAGCACAGATACGCAGTATTTT. Full variable domain (missing parts from reference TRBV11-3 and TRBJ2-3): EAGVVQSPRYKIIEKKQPVAFWCNPISGHNTLYWYLQNLGQGPELLIRYENEEAVDDSQLPKDRFSAERLKGVDSTLKIQPAELGDSAVYLCASSFGGRSTDTQYFGPGTRLTVL.

J is TRBJ2-7 and V is TRBV19; 9 bases match TRBD1. The CDR3 sequence is 14 residues long. J lost 4 bases, V lost 6 bases, and 7 bases had no gene match. Germline CDR1 LNHDA, CDR2 SQIVND (reference sequence). The CDR3 nucleotides are TGTGCCAGTAGCCCCAAGACAGGGGGGTACGAGCAGTACTTC. Translating gives CASSPKTGGYEQYF.

The genes are TRBV29-1 and TRBJ2-4; 9 nucleotides match TRBD1. Germline CDR1 is SQVTM and CDR2 is ANQGSEA. This CDR3 is built from 15 residues. V lost 3 bases, J lost 2 bases, and 5 bases stayed unmatched. The CDR3 region is CSVDPGTGSKNIQYF. The CDR3 DNA reads as TGCAGCGTTGATCCCGGGACAGGGTCCAAAAACATTCAGTACTTC.

This clone was observed once. The J gene is TRBJ2-5, the V gene TRBV11-1, with a possible D match to TRBD1 (5 bases). CDR3 length: 14 residues. Looked up from germline, CDR1 is SGHAT and CDR2 is FQDESV (reference sequence). V lost 6 bases and J 5 bases, leaving 16 bases between the germline ends. The CDR3 DNA reads as TGTGCCAGCAGAAGGGCAGGGAATTTGGAGACCCAGTACTTC. It codes for CASRRAGNLETQYF.

The gene calls are TRBV11-2 and TRBJ1-3; D unresolved. This CDR3 is built from 16 residues. Trimming stripped 8 bases from V and 2 bases from J, with 19 bases between. Germline V gene data show CDR1 as SGHAT and CDR2 as FQNNGV. The DNA of the CDR3 is TGTGCCAGCTCCTACGGAGGATCCGGAACTGGAAACACCATATATTTT. Its protein is CASSYGGSGTGNTIYF.

On this clone: Other DNA sequences in the sample encode the same CDR3. V and J are TRBV28 and TRBJ1-1, with 7 positions matching TRBD1. The V and J ends lost 1 base and 0 bases, in that order; junction bases with no gene match: 2. The CDR3 is made up of 15 amino acids. Germline lookup yields CDR1 MDHEN and CDR2 SYDVKM. For the CDR3, the DNA is TGTGCCAGCAGTTTATCGGACAGGCTGAACACTGAAGCTTTCTTT. Translated, it gives CASSLSDRLNTEAFF.

This chain links TRBV28 with TRBJ2-2; D is undetermined. Trimming cost V 7 bases and J 0 bases, with 12 bases left between them. The CDR3 extends over 15 amino acids. Germline values: CDR1 MDHEN, CDR2 SYDVKM. In DNA form, the CDR3 reads TGTGCCAGCATGTTGGGCAGTTCGAACACCGGGGAGCTGTTTTTT. Translating gives CASMLGSSNTGELFF.

This chain connects TRBV30 to TRBJ1-1, with TRBD1 matching over 8 bases. The V and J ends lost 4 bases and 1 base, in that order; junction bases with no gene match: 5. Per germline, CDR1 GTSNPN and CDR2 SVGIG (reference sequence). The CDR3 length is 14 residues. Written as DNA, the CDR3 is TGTGCCTGGAAAATTGGACAGGGGAACACTGAAGCTTTCTTT. Amino acids: CAWKIGQGNTEAFF. The variable domain in full, with the rest retrieved from reference TRBV30 and TRBJ1-1, is SQTIHQWPATLVQPVGSPLSLECTVEGTSNPNLYWYRQAAGRGLQLLFYSVGIGQISSEVPQNLSASRPQDRQFILSSKKLLLSDSGFYLCAWKIGQGNTEAFFGQGTRLTVV.